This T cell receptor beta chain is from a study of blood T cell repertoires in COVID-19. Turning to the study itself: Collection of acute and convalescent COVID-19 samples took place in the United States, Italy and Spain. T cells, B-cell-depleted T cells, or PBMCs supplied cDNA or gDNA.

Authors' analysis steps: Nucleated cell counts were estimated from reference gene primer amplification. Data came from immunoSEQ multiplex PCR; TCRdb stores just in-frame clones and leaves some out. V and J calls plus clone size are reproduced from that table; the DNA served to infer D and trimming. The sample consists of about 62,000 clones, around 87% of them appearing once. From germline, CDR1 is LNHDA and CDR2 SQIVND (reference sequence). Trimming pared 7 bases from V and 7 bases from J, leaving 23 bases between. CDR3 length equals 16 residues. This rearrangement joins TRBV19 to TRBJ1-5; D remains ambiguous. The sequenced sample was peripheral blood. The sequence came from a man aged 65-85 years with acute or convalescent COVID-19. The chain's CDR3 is CASIAGSLPLSQPQHF. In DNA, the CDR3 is TGTGCCAGTATTGCGGGGAGCCTCCCCCTCAGCCAGCCCCAGCATTTT.